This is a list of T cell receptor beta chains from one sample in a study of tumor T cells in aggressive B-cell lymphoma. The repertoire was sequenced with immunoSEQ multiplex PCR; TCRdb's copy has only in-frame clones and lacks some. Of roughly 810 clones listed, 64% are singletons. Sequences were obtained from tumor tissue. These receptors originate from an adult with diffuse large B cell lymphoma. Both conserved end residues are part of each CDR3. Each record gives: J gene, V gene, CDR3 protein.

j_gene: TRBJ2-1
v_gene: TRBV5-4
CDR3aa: CASRIGGSSYNEQFF

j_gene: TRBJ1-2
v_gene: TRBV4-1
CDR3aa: CASSQDRSRGLGGYTF

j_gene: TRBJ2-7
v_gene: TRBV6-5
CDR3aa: CASSSTGEQYF

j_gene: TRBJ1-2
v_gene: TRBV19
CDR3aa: CASSVEEANRKTYGYTF

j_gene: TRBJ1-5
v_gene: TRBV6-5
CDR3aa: CASSYSDGGNQPQHF

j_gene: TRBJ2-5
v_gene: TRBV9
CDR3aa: CASSASGAPLETQYF

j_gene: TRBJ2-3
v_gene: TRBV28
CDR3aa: CASSFLSKRDPTDTQYF

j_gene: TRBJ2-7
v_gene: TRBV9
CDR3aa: CASSPRGSYEQYF

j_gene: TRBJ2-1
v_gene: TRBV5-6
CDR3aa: CASSPDRGSYNEQFF

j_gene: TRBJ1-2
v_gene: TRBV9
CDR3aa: CASSAGTGGNGYTF

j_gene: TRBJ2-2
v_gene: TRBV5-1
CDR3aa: CASSPGQGHTGELFF

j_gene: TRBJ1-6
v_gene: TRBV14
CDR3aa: CASSLGYVPLHF